The 21 T cell receptor beta chains in this list originate from one sample, sequenced in a study of OX40 agonist ivuxolimab in advanced cancers. The table came from immunoSEQ multiplex PCR; TCRdb's copy has only in-frame clones and leaves some out. The profile covers 55,000 to 75,000 clones, with around 86% appearing a single time and more than 0.65% taken by the ten largest. The material sequenced was CD4+ or CD8+ T cells sorted from blood, taken in a trial of the OX40 agonist ivuxolimab. Receptors originate from an adult with an advanced solid tumor such as melanoma, head and neck, liver or kidney cancer.

The sample holds one count of this clone. The chain links TRBV28 to TRBJ2-5, with D possibly TRBD2 on 7 matching bases. This CDR3 contains 14 residues. CDR1 is MDHEN and CDR2 is SYDVKM in the germline V gene. V lost 2 bases and J lost 5, with 12 bases in between. This CDR3 is CASSLGGARETQYF. Here the CDR3 DNA reads TGTGCCAGCAGTTTAGGGGGGGCGCGGGAGACCCAGTACTTC.

The J gene is TRBJ2-7, the V gene TRBV11-2; D gene uncertain. The germline V gene has CDR1 SGHAT and CDR2 FQNNGV. This CDR3 comprises 13 residues. Trimming removed 0 bases at V and 7 bases at J, with 10 bases between. The CDR3 coding sequence is TGTGCCAGCAGCTTAGACCGCGTCTGGGAGCAGTACTTC. The encoded protein is CASSLDRVWEQYF.

The CDR3 bases are TGTGCCAGCAGTAAAAACCGGGACAGGTCGAACTATGGCTACACCTTC. This encodes CASSKNRDRSNYGYTF. The J gene is TRBJ1-2, the V gene TRBV6-6, with TRBD1 identical over 8 bases. The germline gives CDR1 MNHNY, CDR2 SVGAGI (reference sequence). The CDR3 totals 16 residues. The V segment lost 5 bases and the J segment 2 bases; nucleotides outside the gene matches: 10.

The chain uses TRBV7-8 and TRBJ2-6, with D unresolved. The CDR3 is 15 amino acids. Germline V gene sequence: CDR1 SGHVS, CDR2 FQNEAQ. Trimming shortened V by 2 bases and J by 0 bases, and 5 bases separated the two germline ends. CDR3 region: CASSLLVSGANVLTF. In DNA, the CDR3 is TGTGCCAGCAGCTTACTCGTCTCTGGGGCCAACGTCCTGACTTTC.

The V and J genes are TRBV18 and TRBJ2-5, with TRBD1 identical over 7 bases. Germline CDR1 and CDR2: KGHSH and LQKENI. The J segment lost 4 bases and the V segment lost 4 bases, leaving 0 bases of the junction unmatched. This CDR3 has 12 amino acids. This CDR3 reads CASSRQGETQYF. CDR3 in DNA: TGTGCCAGCTCACGACAGGGAGAGACCCAGTACTTC.

The chain is built from TRBV28 and TRBJ2-1; D unresolved. The V and J ends lost 5 bases and 4 bases respectively, with 15 bases between them. There are 15 residues in the CDR3. The germline CDR1 and CDR2 sequences are MDHEN and SYDVKM. The CDR3 nucleotides read TGTGCCAGCAGTAACACTCCGACCCAATACAATGAGCAGTTCTTC. Its translation is CASSNTPTQYNEQFF.

This clone was recorded once. The chain carries TRBV7-9 and TRBJ1-4; 7 bases align to TRBD1. Germline CDR1 and CDR2: SEHNR and FQNEAQ (reference sequence). The J segment lost 4 bases and the V segment lost 5 bases, leaving 4 bases of the junction unmatched. The CDR3 runs 14 residues. The CDR3 DNA is TGTGCCAGCAGCACTCGGGACAGTAATGAAAAACTGTTTTTT. This translates into CASSTRDSNEKLFF.

V and J are TRBV21-1 and TRBJ1-2. TRBV21-1 is shown as a pseudogene. There are 13 residues in the CDR3. The CDR3 here is CASSSKFPFGYTF. CDR3 coding DNA: TGTGCCAGCAGCTCAAAGTTCCCGTTTGGCTACACCTTC.

Here the CDR3 DNA reads TGTGCCAGTAGTCCCCGGCGGGGGACTAACACTGAAGCTTTCTTT. Translated, it gives CASSPRRGTNTEAFF. V gene TRBV19 combines with J gene TRBJ1-1; tentatively, D is TRBD1 (5 bases). This CDR3 region has 15 residues. V was shortened by 5 bases and J by 2 bases, with 15 bases between the two germline ends. Looked up from germline, CDR1 is LNHDA and CDR2 is SQIVND (reference sequence). Looking up the rest from reference TRBV19 and TRBJ1-1 gives the full variable domain: DGGITQSPKYLFRKEGQNVTLSCEQNLNHDAMYWYRQDPGQGLRLIYYSQIVNDFQKGDIAEGYSVSREKKESFPLTVTSAQKNPTAFYLCASSPRRGTNTEAFFGQGTRLTVV.

The chain joins TRBV7-3 to TRBJ2-1, with D perhaps matching TRBD1 (5 bases). The V and J ends lost 5 bases and 8 bases respectively, with 10 bases between them. The CDR3 loop spans 12 amino acids. Germline V gene data show CDR1 as SGHTA and CDR2 as FQGTGA. The CDR3 region has the DNA TGTGCCAGCAGCCCCCAGGGCGATGAGCAGTTCTTC. This codes for CASSPQGDEQFF.

V is TRBV15 and J is TRBJ2-3, with 7 bases aligning to TRBD2. The CDR3 covers 16 residues. The J segment lost 4 bases and the V segment lost 0 bases, leaving 7 bases of the junction unmatched. Germline CDR1 LNHNV, CDR2 YYDKDF (reference sequence). This chain's CDR3 is CATSRDLGEGADTQYF. For the CDR3, the DNA is TGTGCCACCAGCAGAGATCTGGGGGAGGGCGCAGATACGCAGTATTTT.

The chain combines TRBV2 with TRBJ2-4, with a possible D match to TRBD2 (6 bases). V was shortened by 8 bases and J by 0 bases, with 8 bases between the two germline ends. CDR3 size: 13 residues. Germline CDR1 and CDR2: SNHLY and FYNNEI. The CDR3 sequence: CASGGSAKNIQYF. DNA for the CDR3: TGTGCCAGCGGGGGGTCAGCCAAAAACATTCAGTACTTC. The entire variable domain, with the rest obtained from reference TRBV2 and TRBJ2-4, is as follows: EPEVTQTPSHQVTQMGQEVILRCVPISNHLYFYWYRQILGQKVEFLVSFYNNEISEKSEIFDDQFSVERPDGSNFTLKIRSTKLEDSAMYFCASGGSAKNIQYFGAGTRLSVL.

This chain links TRBV11-3 with TRBJ2-3; TRBD1 matches at 9 bases. The CDR3 is 15 amino acids. From germline, CDR1 is SGHNT and CDR2 YENEEA. J gave up 3 bases and V 5 bases, and 6 bases lay outside the gene matches. The CDR3 here is CASSEQGAFTDTQYF. The CDR3, as DNA: TGTGCCAGCAGCGAACAGGGGGCCTTTACAGATACGCAGTATTTT.

The chain is built from TRBV6-5 and TRBJ1-1, with D perhaps matching TRBD1 (6 bases). Trimming removed 6 bases at V and 3 bases at J, with 17 bases between. The germline CDR1 and CDR2 sequences are MNHEY and SVGAGI. The CDR3 is made up of 15 amino acids. CDR3 sequence reads: CASSLGGGAYTEAFF. CDR3 nucleotide sequence: TGTGCCAGCAGCCTGGGGGGGGGCGCGTACACTGAAGCTTTCTTT.

This clone was recorded only once. This sequence joins TRBV7-2 and TRBJ1-1, with 8 bases that match TRBD1. V dropped 5 bases and J dropped 0; count of bases not matched to a gene: 5. CDR1 and CDR2 (germline): SGHTA, FQGNSA. There are 15 residues in the CDR3. The DNA for the CDR3 is TGTGCCAGCAGCACGCAGGGACAGGTGAACACTGAAGCTTTCTTT. Protein product: CASSTQGQVNTEAFF. The variable domain in full, with the rest retrieved from reference TRBV7-2 and TRBJ1-1, is GAGVSQSPSNKVTEKGKDVELRCDPISGHTALYWYRQSLGQGLEFLIYFQGNSAPDKSGLPSDRFSAERTGGSVSTLTIQRTQQEDSAVYLCASSTQGQVNTEAFFGQGTRLTVV.

The rearrangement links TRBV6-6 to TRBJ1-5; no reliable D call. The germline V gene encodes CDR1 MNHNY and CDR2 SVGAGI (reference sequence). With 0 bases removed from V and 1 base from J, the gap between germline ends came to 4 bases. The CDR3 consists of 14 residues. The CDR3 reads CASSYSGSNQPQHF. The DNA of the CDR3 is TGTGCCAGCAGTTACTCCGGGAGCAATCAGCCCCAGCATTTT.

The chain couples TRBV11-3 to TRBJ2-1; TRBD2 aligns across 12 bases. V was clipped by 1 base and J by 9 bases; unmatched bases: 13. This CDR3 has 18 residues. The germline V gene encodes CDR1 SGHNT and CDR2 YENEEA. Written as DNA, the CDR3 is TGTGCCAGCAGCTTAGGGGGCTTGACTAGCGGGAGTTTTGGTGAGCAGTTCTTC. Translation gives CASSLGGLTSGSFGEQFF.

V gene TRBV19 combines with J gene TRBJ1-1; D not certain. The ends were cut back, 7 bases at V and 2 bases at J, with 17 bases in the middle. The CDR3 is made up of 15 amino acids. CDR1 LNHDA and CDR2 SQIVND come from the germline V gene (reference sequence). CDR3 loop: CASTPTGGPNTEAFF. The CDR3 DNA reads as TGTGCCAGTACCCCAACTGGCGGACCAAACACTGAAGCTTTCTTT.

This rearrangement joins TRBV7-3 to TRBJ2-1; 15 bases are a match to TRBD2. V gave up 5 bases and J gave up 7 bases; unmatched junction bases: 9. The CDR3 is made up of 17 amino acids. Per germline, CDR1 SGHTA and CDR2 FQGTGA. The CDR3 sequence: CASSPRTSGGASNEQFF. CDR3 DNA: TGTGCCAGCAGCCCGCGGACTAGCGGGGGGGCTTCTAATGAGCAGTTCTTC.

J is TRBJ1-2 and V is TRBV6-1; no definite D call. The V gene lost 3 bases and the J gene lost 5 bases, with 16 bases spanning the gap. This CDR3 is 15 amino acids long. Germline-derived CDR1 and CDR2 are MNHNS and SASEGT. CDR3 sequence: CASSEEGGSLYGYTF. The CDR3 bases are TGTGCCAGCAGTGAGGAGGGAGGGAGCCTTTATGGCTACACCTTC.

The chain combines TRBV30 with TRBJ1-3; a possible D gene is TRBD1 (5 bases). Germline values: CDR1 GTSNPN, CDR2 SVGIG (reference sequence). There are 17 residues in the CDR3. Trimming removed 2 bases at V and 0 bases at J, with 17 bases between. The CDR3 DNA reads TGTGCCTGGAGTCCGGGGGGACTGTCGAGCTCTGGAAACACCATATATTTT. Protein sequence: CAWSPGGLSSSGNTIYF.